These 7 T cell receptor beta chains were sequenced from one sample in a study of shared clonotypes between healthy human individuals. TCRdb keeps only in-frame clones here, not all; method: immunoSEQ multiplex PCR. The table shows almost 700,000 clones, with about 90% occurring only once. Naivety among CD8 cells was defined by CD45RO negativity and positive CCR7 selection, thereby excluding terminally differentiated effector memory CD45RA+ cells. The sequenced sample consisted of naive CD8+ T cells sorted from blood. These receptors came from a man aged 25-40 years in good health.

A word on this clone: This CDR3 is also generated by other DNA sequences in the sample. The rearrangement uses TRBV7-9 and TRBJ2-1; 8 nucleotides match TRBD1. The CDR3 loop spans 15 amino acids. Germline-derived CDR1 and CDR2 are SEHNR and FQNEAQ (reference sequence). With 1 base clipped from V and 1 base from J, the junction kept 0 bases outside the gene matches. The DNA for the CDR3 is TGTGCCAGCAGCTTAGGACAGGGGTCCTACAATGAGCAGTTCTTC. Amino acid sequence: CASSLGQGSYNEQFF.

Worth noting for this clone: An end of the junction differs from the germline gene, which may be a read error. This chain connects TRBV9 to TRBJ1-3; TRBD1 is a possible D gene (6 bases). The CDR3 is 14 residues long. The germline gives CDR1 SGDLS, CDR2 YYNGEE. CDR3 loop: CASSLGGNGNAIYF. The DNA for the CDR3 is TGTGCCAGCAGCCTAGGGGGGAATGGAAACGCCATATATTTT.

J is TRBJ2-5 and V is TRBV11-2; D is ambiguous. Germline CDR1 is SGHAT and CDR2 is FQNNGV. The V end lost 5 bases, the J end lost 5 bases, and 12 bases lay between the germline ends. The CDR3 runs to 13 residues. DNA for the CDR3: TGTGCCAGCAGCGCCTGGGCCACGGAGACCCAGTACTTC. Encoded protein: CASSAWATETQYF.

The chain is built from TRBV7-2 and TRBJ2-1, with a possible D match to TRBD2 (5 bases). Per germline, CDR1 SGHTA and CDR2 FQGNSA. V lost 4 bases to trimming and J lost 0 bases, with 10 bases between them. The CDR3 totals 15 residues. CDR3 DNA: TGTGCCAGCAGCTCTAGCAGGAGCTCCTACAATGAGCAGTTCTTC. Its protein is CASSSSRSSYNEQFF.

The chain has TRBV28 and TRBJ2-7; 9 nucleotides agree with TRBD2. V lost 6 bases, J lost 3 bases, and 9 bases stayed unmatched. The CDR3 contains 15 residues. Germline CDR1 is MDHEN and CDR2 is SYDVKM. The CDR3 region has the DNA TGTGCCAGCAGCCGAGTGAGTAGCGGGAGCTACGAGCAGTACTTC. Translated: CASSRVSSGSYEQYF.

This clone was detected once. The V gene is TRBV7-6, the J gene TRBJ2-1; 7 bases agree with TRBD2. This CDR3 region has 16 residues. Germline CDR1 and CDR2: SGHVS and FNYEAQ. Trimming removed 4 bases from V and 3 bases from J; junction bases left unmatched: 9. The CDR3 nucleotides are TGTGCCAGCAGCTCTGGACTAGGGCAGGGCTACAATGAGCAGTTCTTC. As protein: CASSSGLGQGYNEQFF. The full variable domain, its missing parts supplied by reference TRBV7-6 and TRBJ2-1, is GAGVSQSPRYKVTKRGQDVALRCDPISGHVSLYWYRQALGQGPEFLTYFNYEAQQDKSGLPNDRFSAERPEGSISTLTIQRTEQRDSAMYRCASSSGLGQGYNEQFFGPGTRLTVL.

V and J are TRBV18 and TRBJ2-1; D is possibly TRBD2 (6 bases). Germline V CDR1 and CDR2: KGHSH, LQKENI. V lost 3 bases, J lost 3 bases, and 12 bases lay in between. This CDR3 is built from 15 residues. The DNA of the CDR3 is TGTGCCAGCTCACCCACGGGAGTTCTCTACAATGAGCAGTTCTTC. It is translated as CASSPTGVLYNEQFF.